This is a list of T cell receptor beta chains from one sample in a study of blood T cell repertoires in COVID-19. The method was immunoSEQ multiplex PCR; TCRdb's version includes in-frame clones alone and lacks a portion of them. The repertoire consists of under 65,000 clones, with approximately 80% occurring once and the leading ten covering under 6.5%. The sample consisted of PBMCs or T cells enriched from blood (not recorded which). All receptors come from a woman aged 45-59 years with acute COVID-19. CDR3s include the opening cysteine and the closing phenylalanine or tryptophan.

TRBV11-2 | CASSLVPRGIDSPLHF
TRBV28 | CASTRGGDTEAFF
TRBV5-1 | CASSLGTGGTEAFF
TRBV30 | CAWSADRIANQPQHF
TRBV27 | CATGLLNSPLHF
TRBV24-1 | CATNPGQGELWSNQPQHF
TRBV11-3 | CASSPMTGGGEAFF
TRBV10-3 | CAISDLGQIYGYTF
TRBV2 | CASRLSWEQFF
TRBV3-1/TRBV3-2 | CASSQGSIALTEAFF
TRBV11-2 | CASSLATGGETQYF
TRBV11-3 | CASSLDYTGSTTTNEKLFF
TRBV2 | CASSSEYGYTF
TRBV7-8 | CASSPERGRLVGNEKLFF
TRBV2 | CASMVAFSGNTIYF
TRBV18 | CASSPPDRWGSGNTIYF
TRBV29-1 | CSVEDLRQGSYNEQFF
TRBV5-8 | CASSPRAKTAIYF
TRBV9 | CASSTPGLAGGTQYF
TRBV18 | CASSSGQGIQETQYF